These T cell receptor beta chains were read from a single sample in a study of cytomegalovirus exposure and HLA in healthy donors. The repertoire was sequenced with immunoSEQ multiplex PCR; TCRdb's copy has only in-frame clones and lacks some. Found here are about 94,000 clones, over 65% of them singletons; the top ten hold 3.9%. The material sequenced was PBMCs. The receptors here all came from a young man in good health and CMV-seronegative. The CDR3 runs from the conserved cysteine through the conserved F or W. Fields, in order: D gene, clone size, V gene, CDR3 length, J gene, CDR3 DNA, CDR3 protein. D genes are given only for firm matches. Clone size is not always given. Where it is, it says once, few, many or a class for expanded clones.

>TRBD1|NA|TRBV18|16|TRBJ2-3
TGTGCCAGCTCACCCGGGGGGACAGGGTTCACAGATACGCAGTATTTT
CASSPGGTGFTDTQYF
>NA|NA|TRBV29-1|13|TRBJ1-1
TGCAGCGTTGAAGGTAGTAAGAACACTGAAGCTTTCTTT
CSVEGSKNTEAFF
>TRBD2|few|TRBV5-1|16|TRBJ2-1
TGCGCCAGCAGCCTCGGGACTAGCGGGAGTGGATATGAGCAGTTCTTC
CASSLGTSGSGYEQFF
>NA|few|TRBV27|13|TRBJ1-1
TGTGCCAGCAGTTTGGGAGGGGACACTGAAGCTTTCTTT
CASSLGGDTEAFF
>NA|NA|TRBV28|17|TRBJ1-2
TGTGCCAGCAAATTCCCGAGGGGGGGGGCTAATGTTTATGGCTACACCTTC
CASKFPRGGANVYGYTF
>NA|few|TRBV9|14|TRBJ2-3
TGTGCCAGCAGACCCGCCAACGGTCGGGATACGCAGTATTTT
CASRPANGRDTQYF
>TRBD1|once|TRBV28|17|TRBJ1-6
TGTGCCAGCAGTCTAACGCAAAGGACAGGCTATAATTCACCCCTCCACTTT
CASSLTQRTGYNSPLHF
>NA|few|TRBV19|15|TRBJ1-3
TGTGCCAGTAAAACATTGGTCGGGTCCGGAAACACCATATATTTT
CASKTLVGSGNTIYF
>NA|NA|TRBV6-5|13|TRBJ1-1
TGTGCCAGCAGTACTCCGCGGGGCGGTGAAGCTTTCTTT
CASSTPRGGEAFF
>NA|NA|TRBV6-1|12|TRBJ1-2
TGTGCCAGCGGGAGGTTGGGGTATGGCTACACCTTC
CASGRLGYGYTF
>TRBD2|NA|TRBV2|14|TRBJ2-1
TGTGCCAGCAGGGGGCGGGAGAAGGGCAATGAGCAGTTCTTC
CASRGREKGNEQFF
>TRBD2|NA|TRBV7-2|16|TRBJ2-5
TGTGCCAGCAGCTTAGCCGGGACTAGCGGCCAAGAGACCCAGTACTTC
CASSLAGTSGQETQYF
>TRBD2|NA|TRBV11-2|15|TRBJ2-1
TGTGCCAGCAGCCCGTCTAGCGGGAGAGGCAATGAGCAGTTCTTC
CASSPSSGRGNEQFF
>TRBD1|NA|TRBV19|14|TRBJ1-1
TGTGCCAGTAGTCCCCAACAGGGGTCCGCTGAAGCTTTCTTT
CASSPQQGSAEAFF
>NA|once|TRBV15|15|TRBJ1-5
TGTGCCACCAGCAGAGGCGGCAGAGTCAATCAGCCCCAGCATTTT
CATSRGGRVNQPQHF
>TRBD2|once|TRBV19|15|TRBJ2-1
TGTGCCAGTAGTATTGGGGGGGGAGGACCAAATGAGCAGTTCTTC
CASSIGGGGPNEQFF
>TRBD1|few|TRBV7-3|12|TRBJ2-3
TGTGCCAGCAGCGATCGACAGGGCTCGCAGTATTTT
CASSDRQGSQYF
>TRBD1|NA|TRBV5-1|19|TRBJ2-4
TGCGCCAGCGCAGCGTCAAGGACAGGGGGGGATTTAGCCAAAAACATTCAGTACTTC
CASAASRTGGDLAKNIQYF
>NA|once|TRBV7-7|13|TRBJ2-1
TGTGCTAGCAGCTTAGCAGCATACAATGAGCAGTTCTTC
CASSLAAYNEQFF
>TRBD1|few|TRBV19|14|TRBJ1-3
TGTGCCAGTAGTAAGGACAGGGTATTGGACACCATATATTTT
CASSKDRVLDTIYF
>NA|NA|TRBV7-3|15|TRBJ2-5
TGTGCCAGCAGCTCCTGGGGACATTCCCAAGAGACCCAGTACTTC
CASSSWGHSQETQYF
>TRBD1|NA|TRBV7-3|15|TRBJ2-2
TGTGCCAGCAGCTATCGACAGGGGAGTAGGGGGGAGCTGTTTTTT
CASSYRQGSRGELFF
>TRBD2|NA|TRBV7-3|14|TRBJ2-3
TGTGCCAGCACCCCGGCGGGAGGGGGAGATACGCAGTATTTT
CASTPAGGGDTQYF
>NA|NA|TRBV5-1|13|TRBJ2-7
TGCGCCAGCAGCTTGGGGACAAACGCCCTCCAGTACTTC
CASSLGTNALQYF
>TRBD1|NA|TRBV27|15|TRBJ2-7
TGTGCCAGCAGTTACGGGACAGGGACCCCCTACGAGCAGTACTTC
CASSYGTGTPYEQYF
>TRBD1|few|TRBV7-9|13|TRBJ1-1
TGTGCCAGCAGCAGCAGACAGGGGGACGAAGCTTTCTTT
CASSSRQGDEAFF
>TRBD1|NA|TRBV19|12|TRBJ1-2
TGTGCCAGTAGTTGGGCAGGGGGTGGCTACACCTTC
CASSWAGGGYTF
>NA|once|TRBV4-3|15|TRBJ1-6
TGCGCCAGCAGCCAAGCGAGGACACCTAATTCACCCCTCCACTTT
CASSQARTPNSPLHF
>NA|NA|TRBV2|14|TRBJ1-1
TGTGCCAGCAGTGGACGGACTATGAACACTGAAGCTTTCTTT
CASSGRTMNTEAFF
>TRBD2|NA|TRBV28|14|TRBJ2-1
TGTGCCAGCGCCTTTGGGCGGGAGCTCAATGAGCAGTTCTTC
CASAFGRELNEQFF
>TRBD2|NA|TRBV4-3|16|TRBJ2-1
TGCGCCAGCAGCCACACCAGCGGGGGAGGCTACAATGAGCAGTTCTTC
CASSHTSGGGYNEQFF
>NA|once|TRBV11-1|13|TRBJ2-7
TGTGCCAGCAGCTTTGACAGAACCTACGAGCAGTACTTC
CASSFDRTYEQYF
>TRBD2|few|TRBV11-3|19|TRBJ2-2
TGTGCCAGCAGCTTAGACGGGACTAGCGGGGATCCTTTCACCGGGGAGCTGTTTTTT
CASSLDGTSGDPFTGELFF
>TRBD1|NA|TRBV15|14|TRBJ1-5
TGTGCCACCAGCGTGGCAGGGGGCCATCAGCCCCAGCATTTT
CATSVAGGHQPQHF
>NA|NA|TRBV11-2|14|TRBJ1-4
TGTGCCAGCAGCTACGGTCCCACGAATGAAAAACTGTTTTTT
CASSYGPTNEKLFF
>NA|few|TRBV7-3|15|TRBJ2-7
TGTGCCAGCAGGACAGGAGAAGACTTGAACTACGAGCAGTACTTC
CASRTGEDLNYEQYF
>NA|NA|TRBV5-6|16|TRBJ2-6
TGTGCCAGCAGCTATACACAGAGCTCTGGGGCCAACGTCCTGACTTTC
CASSYTQSSGANVLTF
>TRBD1|NA|TRBV7-9|17|TRBJ2-6
TGTTCCAGCAGCCCCTTCACAGGGGGTCCTGGGGCCAACGTCCTGACTTTC
CSSSPFTGGPGANVLTF
>TRBD2|NA|TRBV10-1|16|TRBJ2-1
TGCGCCAGCAGTGAGCCTGGGACTAGCGAGAGGGCTGAGCAGTTCTTC
CASSEPGTSERAEQFF
>NA|NA|TRBV5-1|14|TRBJ2-5
TGCGCCAGCAGCCATGACCACCGGGGGGAGACCCAGTACTTC
CASSHDHRGETQYF
>TRBD2|NA|TRBV27|15|TRBJ2-1
TGTGCCAGCAGGGCCGGGACTAGCGACTACAATGAGCAGCTCTTC
CASRAGTSDYNEQLF
>NA|NA|TRBV4-2|15|TRBJ1-1
TGTGCCAGCAGCCAAGACAGGGGTGGTTGGACTGAAGCTTTCTTT
CASSQDRGGWTEAFF
>NA|once|TRBV5-1|14|TRBJ1-5
TGCGCCAGCAGCTTGGATGCAGTCAATCAGCCCCAGCATTTT
CASSLDAVNQPQHF
>TRBD1|NA|TRBV28|18|TRBJ1-5
TGTGCCAGCATCGAAGGGAGAGGGGGCTCATATAGCAATCAGCCCCAGCATTTT
CASIEGRGGSYSNQPQHF
>TRBD1|once|TRBV19|16|TRBJ2-5
TGTGCCAGTAGTCCCTTGACAGGGCAGGTCCAAGAGACCCAGTACTTC
CASSPLTGQVQETQYF
>TRBD1|NA|TRBV28|13|TRBJ1-2
TGTGCCAGCAGCGACAGGGGCGGCTATGGCTACACCTTC
CASSDRGGYGYTF
>NA|NA|TRBV11-2|13|TRBJ2-5
TGTGCCAGCAGACGGACAGACCAAGAGACCCAGTACTTC
CASRRTDQETQYF
>TRBD2|NA|TRBV25-1|16|TRBJ2-3
TGTGCCAGCAGTGAAACTAGCGGGAGCTGGGGAGATACGCAGTATTTT
CASSETSGSWGDTQYF
>TRBD1|NA|TRBV30|13|TRBJ2-5
TGTGCCTGGAGTCTAGGGGGCTTGGAGACCCAGTACTTC
CAWSLGGLETQYF
>TRBD1|few|TRBV29-1|14|TRBJ1-2
TGCAGCGTGACGGGACAGACAACTCACTATGGCTACACCTTC
CSVTGQTTHYGYTF
>NA|NA|TRBV2|13|TRBJ1-3
TGTGCCAGCAGTAGCATCTCTGGAAACACCATATATTTT
CASSSISGNTIYF
>NA|NA|TRBV27|15|TRBJ1-4
TGTGCCAGCAGCCTCCGGGGGGGGTTTAATGAAAAACTGTTTTTT
CASSLRGGFNEKLFF
>NA|NA|TRBV9|14|TRBJ2-7
TGTGCCAGCAGCCCGCCAGGGAATAGGTACGAGCAGTACTTC
CASSPPGNRYEQYF
>NA|NA|TRBV4-1|18|TRBJ1-5
TGCGCCAGCAGCCAAGAATTGACCCTTGGGCAGCACAATCAGCCCCAGCATTTT
CASSQELTLGQHNQPQHF
>NA|few|TRBV6-4|16|TRBJ2-3
TGTGCCAGCAGTGACTTGGCTGGAGGGAACCCAGATACGCAGTATTTT
CASSDLAGGNPDTQYF
>TRBD1|NA|TRBV23-1|16|TRBJ2-2
TGCGCCAGCAGTCCTAGACAGGGGTCGAACACCGGGGAGCTGTTTTTT
CASSPRQGSNTGELFF